These 20 T cell receptor beta chains were all obtained from the same sample, sequenced in a study of T cells in localized non-small cell lung cancer (dated by TCRdb to the early 2020s). Receptor amplification or capture employed the immunoSEQ multiplex PCR assay. Drawn from immuneACCESS, this table holds only the in-frame rearrangements with V and J called that TCRdb kept. Clones are partly lost; checked studies trace under half to an unresolved V gene and leave the rest unexplained. This sample lists under 25,000 clones; approximately 86% were detected once. Of the sample, roughly 22% falls within the top ten clones. The source material was PBMCs, sampled before any cancer treatment. Receptors originate from a man aged 40 to 69 with stage II squamous cell lung carcinoma.

The rearrangement joins TRBV19 to TRBJ1-2; TRBD1 is a possible D gene (5 bases). The CDR3 covers 16 residues. V was cut by 6 bases and J by 0 bases, with 17 bases left in between. The V gene's germline CDR1 is LNHDA and CDR2 SQIVND (reference sequence). In DNA, the CDR3 is TGTGCCAGTAGGACCCCCGGAGGGGAATCTAACTATGGCTACACCTTC. Encoded protein: CASRTPGGESNYGYTF.

The rearrangement uses TRBV5-1 and TRBJ1-4; tentatively, D is TRBD1 (6 bases). The CDR3 totals 15 residues. The germline V gene encodes CDR1 SGHRS and CDR2 YFSETQ. Trimming took 7 bases from V and 2 from J, leaving 15 bases between them. The DNA of the CDR3 is TGCGCCAGCCGATTGCAGGGGTGGACTAATGAAAAACTGTTTTTT. Protein sequence: CASRLQGWTNEKLFF.

This clone was picked up one time. V usage is TRBV30 and J usage is TRBJ2-5; D may be TRBD2 (6 bases). The CDR3 totals 14 residues. V dropped 5 bases and J dropped 9 bases, with 22 bases sitting between them. Germline-derived CDR1 and CDR2 are GTSNPN and SVGIG (reference sequence). This chain's CDR3 is CAWGTGLSVGPQYF. The CDR3 DNA sequence: TGTGCCTGGGGAACGGGACTCTCCGTGGGGCCCCAGTACTTC.

The rearrangement joins TRBV6-1 to TRBJ2-3, with 8 bases identical to TRBD1. The germline V gene has CDR1 MNHNS and CDR2 SASEGT. The CDR3 is made up of 14 amino acids. The V segment lost 4 bases and the J segment 4 bases; nucleotides outside the gene matches: 4. The CDR3 reads CASSAYRGADTQYF. DNA for the CDR3: TGTGCCAGCAGTGCTTACAGGGGGGCAGATACGCAGTATTTT.

The rearrangement links TRBV6-1 to TRBJ1-3, with D unclear. V dropped 3 bases and J dropped 0 bases, with 12 bases sitting between them. Germline V CDR1 and CDR2: MNHNS, SASEGT. CDR3 length: 16 residues. In nucleotides, the CDR3 is TGTGCCAGCAGTGAGGGTAGCGTGCTCTCTGGAAACACCATATATTTT. Protein: CASSEGSVLSGNTIYF.

This chain's CDR3 is CASSQDSQGGEFF. The CDR3 nucleotides are TGCGCCAGCAGCCAAGATAGCCAGGGAGGGGAGTTCTTC. The J gene is TRBJ2-1, the V gene TRBV4-3; 7 nucleotides line up with TRBD2. CDR1 is LGHNA and CDR2 is YSLEER in the germline V gene. The CDR3 contains 13 residues. Unmatched junction bases numbered 7, after V lost 0 bases and J lost 14 bases.

The DNA of the CDR3 is TGTGCCAGCAGGTCCGGGACTTGGGGCGTCCTGACTTTC. Its translation is CASRSGTWGVLTF. The V call is TRBV28, the J call TRBJ2-6, with D possibly being TRBD2 (6 bases). V lost 6 bases and J 12 bases, leaving 15 bases between the germline ends. CDR3 length equals 13 residues. CDR1 MDHEN and CDR2 SYDVKM come from the germline V gene.

V usage is TRBV10-1 and J usage is TRBJ2-7; possibly TRBD1 for D (6 bases). This CDR3 is built from 13 residues. CDR1 and CDR2 from the germline V gene are WNHNN and SYGVQD (reference sequence). Trimming stripped 4 bases from V and 2 bases from J, with 9 bases between. The CDR3: CASSGGQTYEQYF. The CDR3 nucleotides read TGCGCCAGCAGTGGGGGGCAGACCTACGAGCAGTACTTC.

The genes are TRBV10-1 and TRBJ1-1; D uncertain. Trimming shortened V by 2 bases and J by 6 bases, and 7 bases separated the two germline ends. This CDR3 region has 12 residues. CDR1 is WNHNN, CDR2 SYGVQD, per germline (reference sequence). The CDR3 is CASSEGNSEAFF. CDR3 bases: TGCGCCAGCAGTGAGGGTAACTCTGAAGCTTTCTTT.

This sequence joins TRBV25-1 and TRBJ1-2, with 7 bases that match TRBD1. Trimming cost V 0 bases and J 5 bases; bases outside gene matches: 12. CDR3 length equals 17 residues. Germline V gene lookup returns CDR1 MGHDK and CDR2 SYGVNS. CDR3 amino acids: CASSEYRTGLSGYGYTF. CDR3 nucleotides: TGTGCCAGCAGTGAATATCGGACAGGCCTCTCCGGTTATGGCTACACCTTC.

Here the CDR3 reads CARIPPTGSEGNRYNEQFF. CDR3 nucleotide sequence: TGTGCCAGGATACCTCCCACGGGGTCCGAGGGTAATAGGTACAATGAGCAGTTCTTC. The genes are TRBV6-4 and TRBJ2-1, with D maybe TRBD2 (5 bases). The V end was cut by 9 bases, the J end by 4 bases, with 31 bases between. The CDR3 spans 19 residues. CDR1 and CDR2 from the germline V gene are MRHNA and SNTAGT.

This clone appeared a single time. V gene TRBV7-9 combines with J gene TRBJ1-2; D gene ambiguous. The CDR3 loop spans 13 amino acids. With 5 bases removed from V and 5 bases from J, the gap between germline ends came to 12 bases. Germline CDR1 SEHNR, CDR2 FQNEAQ (reference sequence). The CDR3: CASSPDGPYGYTF. CDR3 bases: TGTGCCAGCAGCCCCGACGGACCGTATGGCTACACCTTC.

This chain joins TRBV6-1 and TRBJ1-6; D is unclear. The V gene lost 2 bases and the J gene lost 5 bases, with 10 bases spanning the gap. Germline V gives CDR1 MNHNS, CDR2 SASEGT. The CDR3 spans 15 residues. CDR3 sequence (DNA): TGTGCCAGCAGTGAAAGCTCCAGAAATAATTCACCCCTCCACTTT. Its protein product is CASSESSRNNSPLHF.

The rearrangement uses TRBV29-1 and TRBJ2-3; either TRBD1 or TRBD2 may supply D (5 bases each). Trimming removed 0 bases from V and 0 bases from J, with 16 bases in between. In germline, CDR1 is SQVTM, CDR2 ANQGSEA. The CDR3 length is 17 residues. The CDR3 coding sequence is TGCAGCGTTGAAGATCGGAGGAAGGGGTATAGCACAGATACGCAGTATTTT. The encoded protein is CSVEDRRKGYSTDTQYF.

The rearrangement links TRBV7-2 to TRBJ1-2; 12 nucleotides line up with TRBD1. Germline assignment: CDR1 SGHTA and CDR2 FQGNSA. The CDR3 length is 15 residues. The V gene end was trimmed by 4 bases and the J gene end by 7 bases; junction bases not matched to a gene: 7. CDR3 protein: CASSSPGQGARGYTF. In nucleotides, the CDR3 is TGTGCCAGCAGCTCCCCGGGACAGGGGGCGCGTGGCTACACCTTC.

The chain combines TRBV9 with TRBJ2-5; no clear D. CDR3 size: 13 residues. Trimming removed 4 bases from V and 5 bases from J, with 12 bases in between. CDR1 and CDR2 (germline): SGDLS, YYNGEE. The CDR3 region has the DNA TGTGCCAGCAGCCCCTCGGTAGGGGAGACCCAGTACTTC. This translates into CASSPSVGETQYF.

This chain connects TRBV29-1 to TRBJ1-1, with TRBD1 as a possible D gene (6 bases). The V gene lost 4 bases and the J gene lost 1 base, with 13 bases spanning the gap. The CDR3 contains 14 residues. The V gene's germline CDR1 is SQVTM and CDR2 ANQGSEA. The CDR3 DNA follows: TGCAGCGTTGCAGGGGTAAGAACGAACACTGAAGCTTTCTTT. Translating gives CSVAGVRTNTEAFF.

This chain uses TRBV7-2 with TRBJ2-5; TRBD1 aligns across 11 bases. Germline V gene data show CDR1 as SGHTA and CDR2 as FQGNSA. V shed 5 bases, J shed 5 bases, and the junction held 4 bases outside the gene matches. The CDR3 is 14 residues long. CDR3 residues: CASSLDRGRETQYF. The DNA for the CDR3 is TGTGCCAGCAGCCTGGACAGGGGGCGGGAGACCCAGTACTTC.

V usage is TRBV6-5 and J usage is TRBJ2-2; D perhaps matches TRBD2 (5 bases). Germline CDR1 reads MNHEY; CDR2 reads SVGAGI. The CDR3 runs 16 residues. Trimming removed 4 bases from V and 5 bases from J, with 17 bases in between. The CDR3 spells CASSFLHEGGTGELFF. The CDR3 coding sequence is TGTGCCAGCAGTTTTCTCCACGAGGGCGGGACCGGGGAGCTGTTTTTT.

V usage is TRBV5-1 and J usage is TRBJ1-4; D is uncertain. CDR1 is SGHRS and CDR2 is YFSETQ in the germline V gene. V lost 0 bases and J lost 7, with 4 bases in between. This CDR3 has 12 amino acids. The CDR3 DNA is TGCGCCAGCAGCTTGGAGAGTGAAAAACTGTTTTTT. Translation gives CASSLESEKLFF.